Detailed here is one TCR beta chain. As yet, its antigen is unknown. CDR3 length: 18 amino acids. After removal of 3 bases from V and 1 base from J, the junction contained 9 bases not matched to a gene. Clones were read by immunoSEQ multiplex PCR, and TCRdb kept only the in-frame ones, dropping some. The table lists roughly 120,000 clones, more than 70% of them singletons. These data are taken from a study of cytomegalovirus exposure and HLA in healthy donors. Across the study: The roughly 120 validation repertoires matched the approximately 700 first-cohort repertoires in platform, a later analysis reported. Study-wide findings and caveats: The tendency of first-cohort TCR clusters to co-occur in the 100 to 150 validation repertoires emerged from a later analysis. Cytomegalovirus-associated TCR beta chains were listed, numbering some 150.

Sequencing used PBMCs. This receptor was taken from a man between 18 and 29 years old in good health and CMV-seronegative. The chain uses TRBV23-1 and TRBJ2-7; 13 bases agree with TRBD2. TRBV23-1 is designated an ORF whose function remains uncertain. The CDR3 nucleotides are TGCGCCAGCAGTCACCAAGGACTAGCGGGAGAGAAATCCTACGAGCAGTACTTC. Protein product: CASSHQGLAGEKSYEQYF.